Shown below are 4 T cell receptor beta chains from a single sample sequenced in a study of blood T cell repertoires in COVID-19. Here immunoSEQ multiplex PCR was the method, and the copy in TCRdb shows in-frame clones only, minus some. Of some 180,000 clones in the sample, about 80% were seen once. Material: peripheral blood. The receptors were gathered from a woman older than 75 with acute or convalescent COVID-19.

The CDR3 nucleotides read TGTGCCAGCAGTTCGGAGTTTGGGGAGACCCAGTACTTC. Translation: CASSSEFGETQYF. The chain joins TRBV12-3 or TRBV12-4 to TRBJ2-5; D is uncertain. The V gene lost 4 bases and the J gene lost 5 bases, with 11 bases spanning the gap. This CDR3 is 13 amino acids long.

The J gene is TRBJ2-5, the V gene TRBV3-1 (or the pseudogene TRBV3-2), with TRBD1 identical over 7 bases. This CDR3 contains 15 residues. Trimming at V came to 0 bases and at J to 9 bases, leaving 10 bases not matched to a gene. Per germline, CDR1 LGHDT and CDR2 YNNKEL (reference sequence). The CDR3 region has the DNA TGTGCCAGCAGCCAAGATTGGACAGTCCAGGGGGCCCAGTACTTC. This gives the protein CASSQDWTVQGAQYF.

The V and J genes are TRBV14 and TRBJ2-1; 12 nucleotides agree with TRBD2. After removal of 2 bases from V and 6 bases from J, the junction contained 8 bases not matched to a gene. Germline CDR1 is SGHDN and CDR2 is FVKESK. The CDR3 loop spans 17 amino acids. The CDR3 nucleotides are TGTGCCAGCAGCCAACCGGGACTAGCGGGTCACCCCAATGAGCAGTTCTTC. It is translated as CASSQPGLAGHPNEQFF.

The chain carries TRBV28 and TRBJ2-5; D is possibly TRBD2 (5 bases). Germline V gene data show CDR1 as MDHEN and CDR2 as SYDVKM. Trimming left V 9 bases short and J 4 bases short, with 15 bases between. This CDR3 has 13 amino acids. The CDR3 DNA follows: TGTGCCAGTTCACGGGATACGGGAGAGACCCAGTACTTC. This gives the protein CASSRDTGETQYF.